This T cell receptor beta chain appears in the sequencing data of a study of CD8+ T cells in alopecia areata. Study conclusions and caveats: Normal-skin resident alphabeta T cells also appear among scalp sample sequences. Lesional tissue from the scalp (especially in alopecia totalis/universalis) showed higher clonality than normal scalp. Shared TCR sequences were less clear between patients than in mice, possibly partly from HLA diversity.

For this clone: Its antigen remains unidentified.

CD4+ and CD8+ T cells were sorted from PBMCs. Reverse transcribed after extraction, RNA yielded cDNA as the sequencing template. The repertoire was sequenced with immunoSEQ multiplex PCR; TCRdb's copy has only in-frame clones and lacks some. The sample has under 250,000 clones, about three fifths seen once. This receptor was identified in a human donor with alopecia areata. The sample consisted of CD4+ T cells sorted from blood, taken at week 0.

CDR3 DNA sequence: TGTGCCAGCAGCCAGATCAGGGGGCAGAGCCACGAGCAGTACTTC. Translated, it gives CASSQIRGQSHEQYF. The chain links TRBV11-2 to TRBJ2-7; 8 nucleotides match TRBD1. This CDR3 contains 15 residues. Trimming removed 5 bases from V and 5 bases from J; junction bases left unmatched: 11. In germline, CDR1 is SGHAT, CDR2 FQNNGV.